The present entry profiles one TCR beta chain with its context. The antigen this receptor binds is unknown. Base qualities are missing; no much larger clone stands one base away. The cohort consisted of some 670 healthy bone marrow donors. Cohort members were all nominally healthy when sampled, although unrecorded immune exposures were likely present. The donor was CMV seronegative and was included in the group of over 300 seronegative cohort members. A peripheral blood sample was provided by each donor, and peripheral blood mononuclear cells were used for TCR beta sequencing. The Qiagen DNeasy Blood Extraction Kit was used to extract genomic DNA from the blood cell samples. As encoded in the germline V gene, CDR1 is MDHEN while CDR2 is SYDVKM. V and J lose 3 bases and 13 bases, and a span of 19 bases separates them. The CDR3 goes from the cysteine to the phenylalanine over 13 residues. The read is trimmed to its CDR3 DNA, 39 bases read in frame from base 1.

This sample is part of a study of cytomegalovirus exposure and HLA in healthy donors (dated by TCRdb to the late 2010s). As for the study more broadly: According to an earlier analysis of 550 to 700 of the donors, about 179 million T cells yielded 120 million or so unique TCR beta sequences and about 300 Gb of sequence data. An early release covering around 630 HLA-typed donors comprised around 300 gigabases of sequencing data and 85 million to 100 million unique TCR sequences. Of the 300 to 400 genotyped donors, roughly 80% fell in the genetic ancestry cluster associated with self-reported Caucasian donors. The study aimed to test whether signatures of past pathogen exposure could be identified by cataloging public T cell receptors. The T cell repertoires of 550 to 850 subjects were profiled by immunosequencing and related to cytomegalovirus serostatus. In addition to the first cohort of about 650 subjects, a separate validation cohort of 120 different subjects was used. The study combined high-throughput TCR immunosequencing, statistical association of individual TCRs with disease status, and machine learning to predict cytomegalovirus infection status. In a later analysis, previously published TCR beta repertoires from fewer than 750 donors were re-analyzed and high-resolution HLA genotyping was added so that TCR occurrence patterns could be studied. In the later analysis, no new phenotypic data were used to find candidate immune exposures; instead, reliance was placed on TCR beta sequences and their occurrence across donors. To decide whether each TCR beta V gene segment behaved as functional or pseudogenic, an earlier analysis of some 580 of the donors relied on high-throughput TCR beta sequencing. Alongside the repertoire data, information on donor age, sex, ethnicity and CMV serostatus was compiled. Genome-wide SNP genotypes for about 65% of the roughly 670 donors were used in a later genetic analysis, which treated that subset as a discovery cohort. Every repertoire in the discovery cohort had been generated on one and the same sequencing platform. HLA typing included class I and class II loci at four-digit resolution. The number of typed donors differed by locus: roughly 620-640 for A, B, C, DRB1 and DQB1; approximately 520 for DQA1; some 610 for DPA1; and 400 to 480 for DPB1. Four or five DR-DQ haplotypes were treated as single units for association and clustering because of strong linkage in the cohort. Across around 400 genotyped donors of the cohort, an average of about 240,000 unique TCR beta nucleotide sequences per donor were sequenced, and roughly 18% of those sequences were non-productive.

The protocol used for the library was the immunoSEQ multiplex PCR assay. A mixture of 60 forward primers for TCR Vbeta segments and 13 reverse primers for TCR Jbeta segments was used in the multiplex PCR. A multiplex PCR assay on genomic DNA amplified the CDR3 region of rearranged TCR beta genes. On the Illumina HiSeq System, the amplified TCR beta libraries were sequenced as 87-base-pair reads. For the original study's pipeline: A later analysis tallied roughly 76 million unique TCR beta chains across the 666 repertoires, and 10 million to 11 million of those chains were shared by two or more donors. Raw reads were error-corrected and collapsed into unique sequences with a nearest-neighbor algorithm that merged closely related sequences to remove PCR and sequencing errors. CDR3 sequences were aligned to IMGT reference sequences to assign V, D and J gene segments. For a sequence to be retained, at least a six-nucleotide match to both a V gene segment and a J gene segment was required. A rearrangement was called productive if the CDR3 had no stop codons and remained in frame with V and J, and every other rearrangement was called non-productive. CDR3 was defined by IMGT convention, running from the second conserved V-encoded cysteine to the conserved J-encoded phenylalanine. The earlier analysis of fewer than 750 of the donors excluded sequences that lacked an unambiguous match to a single V gene segment. In an earlier analysis of a few hundred of the donors, V segments were called functional above 56.7% productive rearrangements and were called segregating when the between-donor standard deviation exceeded 5%. A statistical classification framework was built for diagnosing cytomegalovirus status from the catalog of TCR beta chain sequences. In a later analysis, V and J genes were assigned by comparing TCR nucleotide sequences against IMGT/GENE-DB human TR gene sequences. Using the TCRdist pipeline, a later analysis assigned CDR3 sequences along with most-parsimonious VDJ recombination scenarios. In a later analysis, each TCR beta chain was defined by its CDR3 amino acid sequence together with its V-gene family, and reads without a unique V-gene family were excluded. A later analysis removed 550 to 650 highly shared, low-generation-probability nucleotide sequences to deal with suspected cross-contamination and a sequencing artifact. In a later analysis, a clonal expansion index for each public chain was calculated from normalized within-repertoire ranks of inferred template counts. Generation probabilities in a later analysis came from a VDJ recombination model fitted to out-of-frame rearrangements, and those results were checked against IGoR. A later analysis scored TCR-TCR, TCR-HLA and TCR-CMV co-occurrence with hypergeometric tests, applying a repertoire-size bias correction to TCR pairs. A later analysis estimated false discovery rates by permuting HLA or CMV assignments 20 times. A later analysis grouped co-occurring TCRs with DBSCAN, adding TCRdist sequence similarity when clustering within HLA-allele-positive subsets. Repertoires with fewer than 30,000 or more than 120,000 public chains, plus five repertoires with anomalous nucleotide sharing, were excluded from co-occurrence clustering. In its TCRdb copy, this immuneACCESS table keeps in-frame sequences only and misses some clones. Where compared with another copy, unresolved V genes explain less than half of these, and the others have no known cause. The DNA was the basis for D and trimming; V, J and clone size are from that table. This sample holds approximately 190,000 clones; about nine tenths were observed only once. 0.9% to 1.2% of the sample comes from the top ten.

The study at large found these results: The study listed approximately 150 TCR beta chains as associated with cytomegalovirus. This cohort had only TCR beta chains sequenced, and the lack of alpha or paired-chain data limited which features could be detected. A further reported finding was that TCR beta sequences accurately predicted the HLA-A and HLA-B alleles for most subjects in the first cohort. Assigning TCR associations to individual alleles was difficult when HLA alleles, especially DR and DQ, strongly co-occurred. Correlated functional status among segregating V segments might reflect linkage disequilibrium, but an unknown experimental factor could not be ruled out. In an earlier analysis of some 640 of the donors, most TCR beta V segments were observed in productive rearrangements about 87% or about 30% of the time, broadly matching IMGT annotations. It was suggested by the authors that the approach could potentially be generalized to other disease states and immunological phenotypes. In both the original and validation cohorts, the classifier was reported to diagnose cytomegalovirus status with high specificity and sensitivity. In a later analysis, most CMV-associated TCR beta chains were found to appear HLA-restricted, with HLA associations seemingly driven largely by CMV exposure. Several of the top co-occurrence clusters appeared to be linked to parvovirus B19, influenza, CMV and Epstein-Barr virus, according to a later analysis. Most TCR sequences were observed very rarely across donors, whereas some public TCRs were present in many individuals. Specific HLA alleles were associated with 15,000 to 20,000 TCR beta sequences at a false discovery rate of 0.05 in a later analysis. A later genetic analysis associated a missense DCLRE1C variant with V-gene and J-gene trimming of TCR beta chains, and an independent cohort replicated the association. Because some donors lacked HLA typing at each locus, the association tests relied only on the typed subset. A group of highly shared sequence variants was considered likely to be a technical artifact of the sequencing pipeline. The 87-base-pair reads could not distinguish some IMGT-functional V segments, including TRBV6-2 and TRBV6-3, so those segments were excluded. According to a later analysis, TCR association rates differed among HLA loci, with DRB1 alleles showing the most associated TCRs and HLA-C alleles showing the fewest. In a later genetic analysis, fewer N-insertions in productive TCRs were reported among donors in an Asian-associated ancestry cluster than the roughly 640-donor mean. Three of the identified cytomegalovirus-associated TCR beta chains were confirmed in vitro to be specific for cytomegalovirus antigens. In a later analysis, HLA-associated TCR beta chains were found to be more clonally expanded and to have lower generation probabilities than equally common non-associated chains. Because counts were too low, some 16 rarely observed V segments, including chromosome 9 orphons, were excluded from the earlier analysis of some 590 of the donors. For the cohort, immune exposure information was limited to CMV serostatus. Roughly uniform sequencing depth across donors was assumed in presence/absence analyses, although this assumption may not hold.

The clonotype originates from a boy aged 2 to 9 in good health and CMV-seronegative. The chain is encoded by TRBV28 joined to TRBJ2-7; possibly the D gene is TRBD1, per 7 matching bases. Specimen: PBMCs. The encoded CDR3 is CASSFMSGGTVYF. At the DNA level, the sequence is TGTGCCAGCAGTTTCATGTCTGGGGGGACAGTCTACTTC. The variable domain in full, with residues beyond the CDR3 obtained from the reference TRBV28 and TRBJ2-7 genes, is DVKVTQSSRYLVKRTGEKVFLECVQDMDHENMFWYRQDPGLGLRLIYFSYDVKMKEKGDIPEGYSVSREKKERFSLILESASTNQTSMYLCASSFMSGGTVYFGPGTRLTVT.